These 19 T cell receptor beta chains share one sample of origin, sequenced in a study of T cell repertoires in cytomegalovirus infection. MiXCR was run by TCRdb on the reads, yielding one entry per CDR3 protein. This sample has around 230,000 distinct CDR3 sequences, with approximately 7% found just once. The sequenced material came from PBMCs. These receptors all come from a human donor in good health (CMV status not recorded). Some clones in this sample may be carry-over from other donors' samples.

The chain couples TRBV7-3 to TRBJ2-1; 10 bases match TRBD2. Germline V gene sequence: CDR1 SGHTA, CDR2 FQGTGA. This CDR3 region has 18 residues. V trimming: 1 base; J trimming: 0 bases; junction bases outside the gene matches: 6. CDR3 coding DNA: TGTGCCAGCAGCTTAAGGGTAGCGGGGGGCAACTCCTACAATGAGCAGTTCTTC. This translates into CASSLRVAGGNSYNEQFF.

This clonotype was recorded at least ten times. The chain is built from TRBV7-2 and TRBJ1-5, with D tentatively TRBD1 (6 bases). Trimming stripped 1 base from V and 4 bases from J, with 11 bases between. This CDR3 has 15 residues. CDR1 and CDR2 (germline): SGHTA, FQGNSA. The CDR3 reads CASSLDVGANQPQHF. The CDR3 coding sequence is TGTGCCAGCAGCTTAGACGTGGGGGCTAATCAGCCCCAGCATTTT.

Ten or more counts support this clonotype. In nucleotides, the CDR3 is TGTGCCAGCAGACAACAGCCAATAACGTCTGGAAACACCATATATTTT. Its translation is CASRQQPITSGNTIYF. The chain combines TRBV6-5 with TRBJ1-3; D ambiguous. The CDR3 is 16 residues long. Per the germline V gene, CDR1 is MNHEY and CDR2 is SVGAGI. The V end was cut by 6 bases, the J end by 1 base, with 16 bases between.

J is TRBJ1-5 and V is TRBV6-6; D is unclear. Germline V gene data show CDR1 as MNHNY and CDR2 as SVGAGI (reference sequence). Trimming cost V 6 bases and J 6 bases, with 21 bases left between them. The length of the CDR3 is 16 residues. This CDR3 is CASSSLPQPVGQPQHF. DNA for the CDR3: TGTGCCAGCAGCTCTCTCCCCCAGCCGGTGGGTCAGCCCCAGCATTTT.

This clonotype was seen many times. The chain employs TRBV28 and TRBJ1-1, with 9 bases that match TRBD1. Looked up from germline, CDR1 is MDHEN and CDR2 is SYDVKM. V gave up 5 bases and J gave up 1 base; unmatched junction bases: 8. The CDR3 extends over 16 amino acids. The CDR3 loop is CASSPGQGWRNTEAFF. The CDR3 nucleotides are TGTGCCAGCAGTCCGGGACAGGGTTGGAGGAACACTGAAGCTTTCTTT.

On this clonotype itself: A much larger clone differs from this one at a single base, so this may be a read error. The genes are TRBV7-2 and TRBJ2-7; D is unresolved. CDR1 SGHTA and CDR2 FQGNSA come from the germline V gene. The CDR3 length is 16 residues. The CDR3: CASSSEVQTGRYEQHF. DNA for the CDR3: TGTGCCAGCAGCTCAGAGGTGCAGACGGGCCGCTACGAGCAGCACTTC.

This clonotype was observed at least ten times. The chain links TRBV29-1 to TRBJ2-3; 7 nucleotides agree with TRBD2. Trimming cost V 5 bases and J 4 bases; bases outside gene matches: 12. The germline CDR1 and CDR2 sequences are SQVTM and ANQGSEA. This CDR3 comprises 15 residues. The CDR3 DNA follows: TGCAGCGTTCAGCCAGGCGGGAGAAGTTCAGATACGCAGTATTTT. This encodes CSVQPGGRSSDTQYF.

The sample holds many counts of this clonotype. CDR3: CASSLGSLGSQYF. CDR3 bases: TGTGCCAGCAGCTTGGGGTCCTTAGGCTCCCAGTACTTC. The chain carries TRBV5-5 and TRBJ2-5, with D unclear. Germline CDR1 and CDR2: SGHKS and YYEKEE (reference sequence). This CDR3 contains 13 residues. V was trimmed by 0 bases and J by 9 bases, leaving 12 bases between them.

This clonotype was seen many times. The J gene is TRBJ1-6, the V gene TRBV6-5; 7 bases match TRBD1. The junction had 3 bases not matched to a gene; V was cut back by 6 bases and J by 7 bases. The CDR3 extends over 13 amino acids. Germline values: CDR1 MNHEY, CDR2 SVGAGI. CDR3 loop: CASSRQGNSPLHF. CDR3 bases: TGTGCCAGCAGCCGACAGGGAAATTCACCCCTCCACTTT.

This clonotype was recorded at least ten times. The gene calls are TRBV28 and TRBJ2-5; D may match TRBD1 or TRBD2 (6 bases each). The CDR3 is 15 amino acids. The V gene's germline CDR1 is MDHEN and CDR2 SYDVKM. V lost 5 bases and J lost 4, with 17 bases in between. This CDR3 reads CASSISGVGGETQYF. The DNA for the CDR3 is TGTGCCAGCAGTATCTCAGGGGTGGGAGGAGAGACCCAGTACTTC. Combining the CDR3 with reference TRBV28 and TRBJ2-5 gives the whole variable domain DVKVTQSSRYLVKRTGEKVFLECVQDMDHENMFWYRQDPGLGLRLIYFSYDVKMKEKGDIPEGYSVSREKKERFSLILESASTNQTSMYLCASSISGVGGETQYFGPGTRLLVL.

In this sample, this clonotype turned up many times. CDR3 coding DNA: TGTGCCAGCGCCCGACGAGCGGGGGGCAACAATGAGCAGTTCTTC. It translates to CASARRAGGNNEQFF. The chain recombines TRBV27 with TRBJ2-1, with 9 bases identical to TRBD2. The CDR3 has 15 residues. Germline V gene sequence: CDR1 MNHEY, CDR2 SMNVEV (reference sequence). V shed 8 bases and J 5 bases; nucleotides not matched to a gene: 10.

This clonotype was seen repeatedly, ten times or more. This chain uses TRBV2 with TRBJ2-3; no firm D call. V lost 5 bases and J lost 5, with 23 bases in between. Germline V gene sequence: CDR1 SNHLY, CDR2 FYNNEI. This CDR3 has 17 amino acids. CDR3 protein: CASSPPTFTKAGDTQYF. The CDR3, as DNA: TGTGCCAGCAGTCCTCCCACCTTCACTAAGGCAGGAGATACGCAGTATTTT.

The sample holds many counts of this clonotype. This chain uses TRBV29-1 with TRBJ2-3; perhaps TRBD1 as D (7 bases). Germline CDR1 SQVTM, CDR2 ANQGSEA. V gave up 4 bases and J gave up 5 bases, with 10 bases separating them. This CDR3 contains 12 residues. CDR3 sequence reads: CSVGQGGDTQYF. For the CDR3, the DNA is TGCAGCGTTGGACAGGGAGGAGATACGCAGTATTTT.

This clonotype was found many times. The chain has TRBV6-1 and TRBJ2-3, with 10 bases matching TRBD2. CDR1 MNHNS and CDR2 SASEGT come from the germline V gene. The CDR3 is made up of 14 amino acids. V trimming: 5 bases; J trimming: 4 bases; junction bases outside the gene matches: 3. The CDR3 protein is CASSPGTSADTQYF. CDR3 coding DNA: TGTGCCAGCAGTCCCGGGACTAGCGCAGATACGCAGTATTTT.

The table lists this clonotype with many counts. V gene TRBV6-2 or TRBV6-3 combines with J gene TRBJ1-6, with no clear D. The CDR3 sequence is 13 residues long. Trimming left V 6 bases short and J 14 bases short, with 17 bases between. Germline V lookup: CDR1 MNHEY, CDR2 SVGEGT. The CDR3 spells CASRRASFFTLHF. In DNA, the CDR3 is TGTGCCAGCAGGCGGGCCTCCTTTTTCACCCTCCACTTT.

This clonotype has a count of ten or more. The CDR3 here is CASSPRDRGGTGELFF. The CDR3 bases are TGTGCCAGCAGCCCGCGGGACAGGGGTGGCACCGGGGAGCTGTTTTTT. The J gene is TRBJ2-2, the V gene TRBV5-4; TRBD1 matches at 10 bases. This CDR3 is 16 amino acids long. The trim removed 4 bases at V and 4 bases at J, leaving 7 bases unmatched. Germline V gene lookup returns CDR1 SGHNT and CDR2 YYREEE (reference sequence). The whole variable domain, filled in from reference TRBV5-4 and TRBJ2-2, reads ETGVTQSPTHLIKTRGQQVTLRCSSQSGHNTVSWYQQALGQGPQFIFQYYREEENGRGNFPPRFSGLQFPNYSSELNVNALELDDSALYLCASSPRDRGGTGELFFGEGSRLTVL.

This clonotype was seen repeatedly, ten times or more. The chain joins TRBV14 to TRBJ1-1; TRBD1 aligns across 7 bases. This CDR3 is 15 amino acids long. Looked up from germline, CDR1 is SGHDN and CDR2 is FVKESK. V lost 1 base, J lost 10 bases, and 12 bases stayed unmatched. The CDR3 loop is CASSQVVTGDKGAFF. The CDR3 DNA is TGTGCCAGCAGCCAAGTGGTAACAGGGGATAAGGGAGCTTTCTTT.

In its sample, this clonotype was seen many times. This rearrangement joins TRBV19 to TRBJ2-1; tentatively, D is TRBD1 or TRBD2 (6 bases each). Germline V gene lookup returns CDR1 LNHDA and CDR2 SQIVND (reference sequence). Trimming took off 0 bases at V and 5 bases at J, with 17 bases between the two ends. This CDR3 spans 17 amino acids. In DNA form, the CDR3 reads TGTGCCAGTAGTATAGAGGGCCTGGGGGGCGTAGACAATGAGCAGTTCTTC. It translates to CASSIEGLGGVDNEQFF.

Regarding this clonotype: This may come from a read error, since a much larger clone is one base off. The V call is TRBV9, the J call TRBJ2-7; tentative D call: TRBD1 (5 bases). Per the germline V gene, CDR1 is SGDLS and CDR2 is YYNGEE. Between the trimmed V and J ends, which lost 3 bases and 1 base, there was a span of 11 bases. This CDR3 region has 14 residues. The CDR3 spells CASSAGISSYEQYF. The DNA for the CDR3 is TGTGCCAGCAGCGCAGGGATATCATCCTACGAGCAGTACTTC.